This paragraph covers one T cell receptor beta chain sequence. What it recognizes is unknown. These data originate in a study of cytomegalovirus exposure and HLA in healthy donors. Study results and limitations: Using the classifier, cytomegalovirus status was reportedly diagnosed with high specificity and sensitivity. A later analysis found common viral pathogens apparently linked to several of the most significant clusters. In a later analysis, a genetic analysis reported fewer productive-TCR N-insertions in an Asian-associated ancestry cluster than the cohort average.

Between the trimmed V and J ends, which lost 5 bases and 0 bases, there was a span of 12 bases. This CDR3 comprises 15 residues. The PCR made use of 60 Vbeta and 13 Jbeta primers. Generated by immunoSEQ multiplex PCR, the TCRdb table keeps only in-frame clones and is missing some. The repertoire holds around 180,000 clones, with just under 85% as singletons. Sequencing was done on a sample of PBMCs. This rearrangement joins TRBV5-3 to TRBJ1-3; D gene uncertain. TRBV5-3 counts as an open reading frame of uncertain function. The TCR sequence derives from a girl aged 10-17 years in good health and CMV-seropositive. CDR3 nucleotides: TGTGCCAGAAGAAGCGTGGCGGACTCTGGAAACACCATATATTTT. Its protein is CARRSVADSGNTIYF.